One TCR beta chain is described in this entry. Germline V lookup: CDR1 MDHEN, CDR2 SYDVKM. Trimming at V came to 4 bases and at J to 6 bases, leaving 5 bases not matched to a gene. There are 14 residues in the CDR3. TCRdb's table, derived via immunoSEQ multiplex PCR, lists solely in-frame clones and lacks some. The sample lists about 85,000 clones, approximately 83% occurring once. The sample originates from a study of radiotherapy plus CTLA-4 blockade in lung cancer. CTLA-4 blockade using ipilimumab, together with focal radiation, was received by patients with chemo-refractory metastatic non-small-cell lung cancer.

This clonotype was sampled from a human donor with non-small cell lung cancer who had a partial response to radiotherapy plus ipilimumab. The chain links TRBV28 to TRBJ2-5; TRBD2 agrees at 10 bases. The source material was peripheral blood, sampled from a patient treated with radiotherapy plus ipilimumab. Here the CDR3 reads CASSSLAGGQTQYF. CDR3 sequence (DNA): TGTGCCAGCAGTTCCTTAGCGGGGGGTCAGACCCAGTACTTC.